The rows below give T cell receptor beta chains drawn from one sample of a study of graft-versus-host responses after intestinal transplantation. The repertoire was sequenced with immunoSEQ multiplex PCR; TCRdb's copy has only in-frame clones and lacks some. Of over 7,500 clones detected, approximately 77% appear once; the ten largest clones hold over 20%. Material: ileum tissue, obtained around 450 days after intestinal transplantation. These TCRs come from a human patient who received an intestinal transplant, so some T cells may come from the graft donor. The CDR3 runs from the conserved cysteine through the conserved F or W.

CDR3 protein	V gene	J gene
CATWGGGNNEQFF	TRBV10-3	TRBJ2-1
CASSQDLPGDSFSYEQYF	TRBV4-1	TRBJ2-7
CASSQDLRYEQYF	TRBV14	-
CASSLEESSNQPQHF	TRBV7-8	TRBJ1-5
CASSYSTGGPYEQYF	TRBV6-5	TRBJ2-7
CAWISIRKETEAFF	TRBV30	TRBJ1-1
CASSLVSPQGTEAFF	TRBV11-2	TRBJ1-1
CAWTAGDRGRKDTQYF	TRBV30	TRBJ2-3
CASSLQDGSYEQYF	TRBV7-6	TRBJ2-7
CASSQVRGQQETQYF	TRBV4-2	TRBJ2-5
CASSLPVTEQYF	TRBV7-9	-
CASSLPDRPINNEQFF	TRBV5-4	TRBJ2-1
CASSPQRPRVVRRWTYEQYF	TRBV18	TRBJ2-7
CASSSAQGYPFGYTF	TRBV7-9	TRBJ1-2
CASSWAGAGPLPYEQYF	TRBV27	TRBJ2-7
CASSLGAGQYGYTF	TRBV5-1	TRBJ1-2
CASSPPTGSGTDTQYF	TRBV5-1	TRBJ2-3
CAISATSRWGLETQYF	TRBV10-3	TRBJ2-5
CAIQQGNTIYF	TRBV6-6	TRBJ1-3
CASSSQGPISGNTIYF	TRBV5-1	TRBJ1-3
CASSYGSGVDNEQFF	TRBV6-6	TRBJ2-1
CASTGPKIMNTEAFF	TRBV2	TRBJ1-1
CASSLDHRGSGNTIYF	TRBV7-2	TRBJ1-3
CASSYSGHGSGYTF	TRBV6-5	TRBJ1-2
CASSAHSYEQYF	TRBV19	TRBJ2-7
CASSLGADQETQYF	TRBV7-9	TRBJ2-5
CASSLDQGNSPLHF	TRBV5-8	TRBJ1-6
CASSLISTGTPGNTIYF	TRBV7-2	TRBJ1-3
CASSFGTVNTQYF	TRBV11-3	TRBJ2-3
CASSATGTSYNSPLHF	TRBV19	TRBJ1-6
CASSYSGGEAFF	TRBV6-5	TRBJ1-1
CASSLDPTEQFF	TRBV5-4	TRBJ2-1
CASSLASGLPGELFF	TRBV7-6	TRBJ2-2
CASSKGLERGRDGISYEQYF	TRBV21-1	TRBJ2-7
CASRPQANEQFF	TRBV28	TRBJ2-1
CASSLWASYEQYF	TRBV5-1	-
CASSTGLNYEQYF	TRBV19	TRBJ2-7
CASSPPQQGAYGYTF	TRBV18	TRBJ1-2
CASSLDLPRGYYEQYF	TRBV11-2	TRBJ2-7
CATLDSKTGSTEAFF	TRBV6-5	TRBJ1-1
CASKPPGTGNEKLFF	TRBV27	TRBJ1-4
CAISDFSGGDNEQFF	TRBV10-3	TRBJ2-1
CASSVTRGVLMNTEAFF	TRBV5-1	TRBJ1-1
CASNNAGELFF	TRBV28	TRBJ2-2
CASSGGQERLNSPLHF	TRBV6-1	TRBJ1-6
CASSESPGRGLSGYTF	TRBV2	TRBJ1-2
CASSSHGQGKLYEQYF	TRBV27	TRBJ2-7
CASSLSIGQGNAIYF	TRBV28	TRBJ1-3
CASSLGLAGGPETQYF	TRBV13	TRBJ2-5
CATRTGNTEAFF	TRBV15	TRBJ1-1
CASSPPRQGLMNTEAFF	TRBV19	TRBJ1-1
CACSLYQRVAQETQYF	TRBV27	TRBJ2-5
CASSLGDGQGGSPLHF	TRBV5-1	TRBJ1-6
CASSRVRGYIQYF	TRBV5-4	TRBJ2-4
CASSYSPEGNTIYF	TRBV6-5	TRBJ1-3
CASSWDVSSYNEQFF	TRBV5-6	TRBJ2-1
CASSYLDSSNQPQHF	TRBV7-3	TRBJ1-5
CASSVWRGEEKYNEQFF	TRBV9	TRBJ2-1
CASSFGLAGGQETQYF	TRBV5-4	TRBJ2-5